This TCR beta chain derives from a study of shared clonotypes between healthy human individuals (dated by TCRdb to the early 2020s). With respect to the entire study: Two women and three men aged 18 to 49 years were included in the cohort. For each donor, CD4 naive and CD4 memory were each run on three plates, CD8 naive on two plates, and CD8 memory on one plate. Different laboratories and diverse techniques were used to prepare libraries and sequence TCR repertoires, to increase sequencing depth and limit assay-specific biases. Between about 0.9 and 8.9 billion PBMCs per donor were obtained by leukapheresis. To estimate repertoire size and how much clonotypes are shared between individuals, the study performed deep sequencing of blood TCR repertoires from about five healthy adults.

TCR CDR3 regions were amplified from genomic DNA by multiplex PCR using the deep immunoSEQ assay. Extracted genomic DNA from each cell subset was spread evenly across all wells of several immunoSEQ 96-well plates, with each plate serving as a replicate. For sorted subsets, about 200 ng genomic DNA, equal to 30,000 or so T cell genomes, was loaded into each replicate PCR. Purified libraries were quantified with a Qubit 3.0 fluorometer, sized on a Bioanalyzer 2100, and re-quantified with the KAPA Library Quantification kit. Every immunoSEQ 96-well plate was sequenced on a separate single-read 150-cycle Illumina NextSeq 550 flow cell. Regarding the original processing steps: Because the immunoSEQ output held only junctional sequences and lacked quality scores, the filtering could not match the filtering applied to full-length reads. Sequences were annotated with PyIR, a Python wrapper for IgBLAST v1.9, using IMGT germline references to assign V/J genes and CDR3. Reads were removed for weak V/J assignments (E-value above 1e-6), missing CDR3, stop codons, out-of-frame junctions, or ambiguous translated residues. A V3J clonotype was defined by an identical inferred V gene, J gene, and CDR3 amino acid sequence. To compute the percentage overlap between repertoires, the number of shared unique clonotypes was divided by the size of the smaller repertoire. Repertoire richness was assessed with RTK rarefaction, the Chao1 estimator, and Recon v2.1 estimates of unobserved clonotypes. OLGA was used to compute generation probabilities for all TCRbeta clonotypes that the gDNA method yielded from a handful of donors. Drawn from immuneACCESS, this table holds only the in-frame rearrangements with V and J called that TCRdb kept. Clones are partly lost; checked studies trace under half to an unresolved V gene and leave the rest unexplained. V and J calls and clone size are those listed in that table; D and trimming were worked out from the DNA. For this sample there are about 1 million clones; about 74% appear just once. Clones ranked in the top ten supply around 1.5% of the sample.

Study-level results and caveats: Even with the large sequencing depth, rarefaction of the sorted-subset datasets indicated that sequencing was incomplete. Naive subsets generally had larger estimated clonotype richness than memory subsets did. Sampling was limited to blood, and TCR repertoires in tissue likely differ from TCR repertoires in blood. Across a few donors, approximately 5% of naive CD4, roughly 3.5% of naive CD8, 2.3% of memory CD4, and about 0.44% of memory CD8 clonotypes were shared. The small number of donors limited the genetic and exposure-history diversity represented. Pairwise subsampling led to the expectation that sequencing depth would affect the degree of clonotype sharing among donors. Clonotypes shared by all four sorted-subset donors showed higher generation probabilities than non-shared clonotypes.

A note on this clone: Its target antigen remains unknown. No much larger clone exists at a distance of one base, and base qualities are not known.

The germline V gene sets CDR1 to SGHDT and CDR2 to YYEEEE. From its cysteine to its phenylalanine, the CDR3 spans 13 amino acids. Only the CDR3 part of the read is kept: 39 bases, read in frame from the first base. A distance of 5 bases separates the germline ends of V and J, which lose 4 bases and 0 bases respectively. The donors were healthy, HIV-negative adults with no recently reported acute infections or vaccinations. All donors were Caucasian adults living in Nashville, Tennessee, USA. CD4+ T cells were enriched by magnetic negative selection, after which naive cells were positively selected on CD45RA and the negative fraction was taken as the memory subset. Blood was obtained by leukapheresis, after which PBMCs were separated by Ficoll-Histopaque density gradient centrifugation and cryopreserved in liquid nitrogen vapor phase. Purity and quantity of every magnetically sorted T cell population were checked by analytical flow cytometry. Each sorted fraction had its genomic DNA isolated and then quantified by UV absorbance on a Nanodrop 2000c.

The clonotype originates from a man younger than 30 in good health. The sequenced sample was memory CD4+ T cells sorted from blood. The cell subset or site label on this specimen signifies: CD45RA-negative fraction. The chain links TRBV5-6 with TRBJ2-1; there is no confident call for the D gene. The DNA is as follows: TGTGCCAGCAGCGGTAGCTCCTACAATGAGCAGTTCTTC. Its translation reads: CASSGSSYNEQFF.